The 17 T cell receptor beta chains in this list originate from one sample, sequenced in a study of monozygotic twins with inflammatory bowel disease. Reanalyzing the 5' RACE reads, TCRdb keeps one entry per CDR3 protein, without DNA. The repertoire table contains about 160,000 distinct CDR3 sequences. The sequencing input was blood. These receptors were collected from a human donor with ulcerative colitis or Crohn's disease, or a healthy co-twin of an affected twin (not recorded which).

The genes are TRBV5-5 and TRBJ1-5; TCRdb indicates TRBD1, and absent DNA this call remains unverified. The germline V gene has CDR1 SGHKS and CDR2 YYEKEE (reference sequence). This CDR3 is built from 15 residues. CDR3 residues: CASSLTGDGGQPQHF.

This sequence joins TRBV4-2 and TRBJ2-3; TCRdb calls TRBD2, which cannot be checked without DNA. CDR1 is LGHNA, CDR2 YNFKEQ, per germline. The CDR3 is 17 residues long. This CDR3 reads CASSQDLPGLPPDTQYF.

The chain joins TRBV4-2 to TRBJ1-3. Per the germline V gene, CDR1 is LGHNA and CDR2 is YNFKEQ. The CDR3 sequence is 16 residues long. The CDR3 sequence is CASSQAAGLRGTTIYF.

The rearrangement uses TRBV6-1 and TRBJ1-6. Per germline, CDR1 MNHNS and CDR2 SASEGT. CDR3 length: 18 amino acids. CDR3 protein: CASSETLQIFTYNSPLHF.

The chain has TRBV7-2 and TRBJ2-7; TCRdb's D gene call, TRBD1, goes unchecked for lack of DNA. Germline V gene sequence: CDR1 SGHTA, CDR2 FQGNSA. The CDR3 has 13 residues. CDR3 protein: CASSLDREREQYF.

This sequence joins TRBV5-1 and TRBJ2-7; TCRdb picks TRBD2, but there is no DNA to check that call. Per the germline V gene, CDR1 is SGHRS and CDR2 is YFSETQ. The CDR3 length is 14 residues. The CDR3 here is CASSLELAEYEQYF. Full variable domain (outside the CDR3, taken from reference TRBV5-1 and TRBJ2-7): KAGVTQTPRYLIKTRGQQVTLSCSPISGHRSVSWYQQTPGQGLQFLFEYFSETQRNKGNFPGRFSGRQFSNSRSEMNVSTLELGDSALYLCASSLELAEYEQYFGPGTRLTVT.

The chain combines TRBV4-1 with TRBJ2-5; TCRdb's assignment of TRBD1 cannot be checked, as there is no DNA. Per germline, CDR1 MGHRA and CDR2 YSYEKL. CDR3 length: 14 residues. CDR3 residues: CASSQDSRVETQYF.

This chain links TRBV5-1 with TRBJ2-7; the D call of TRBD1 rests on TCRdb alone, since no DNA is present to check it. The V gene's germline CDR1 is SGHRS and CDR2 YFSETQ. The CDR3 has 15 residues. CDR3 protein: CASSFRESSSYEQYF.

The rearrangement uses TRBV9 and TRBJ2-1; TCRdb gives TRBD1 as the D gene, but with no DNA this cannot be confirmed. Germline V gene data show CDR1 as SGDLS and CDR2 as YYNGEE. The CDR3 sequence is 17 residues long. The CDR3 protein is CASSVDVPGGGLDEQFF.

This rearrangement joins TRBV2 to TRBJ2-1; the D call from TCRdb, TRBD1, cannot be confirmed without DNA. CDR3 length equals 20 residues. Germline CDR1 SNHLY, CDR2 FYNNEI. This CDR3 is CASTAPDGDSSPRSYNEQFF.

This chain uses TRBV4-1 with TRBJ1-5. Per the germline V gene, CDR1 is MGHRA and CDR2 is YSYEKL. The CDR3 runs 15 residues. CDR3 in amino acids: CASSQEQLRNQPQHF.

This rearrangement joins TRBV19 to TRBJ1-1; absent DNA, TCRdb's TRBD1 call cannot be checked. CDR3 length equals 14 residues. The germline CDR1 and CDR2 sequences are LNHDA and SQIVND (reference sequence). CDR3 loop: CASSIIDRDTEAFF.

The chain is built from TRBV12-3 or TRBV12-4 and TRBJ1-1. This CDR3 is 11 amino acids long. The chain's CDR3 is CASSSRYQAFF.

The J gene is TRBJ1-2, the V gene TRBV29-1. CDR3 size: 11 residues. Germline CDR1 and CDR2: SQVTM and ANQGSEA. The CDR3 spells CSDQTDYGYTF.

The rearrangement links TRBV6-5 to TRBJ1-1. Germline V gene lookup returns CDR1 MNHEY and CDR2 SVGAGI. The CDR3 covers 15 residues. The CDR3 loop is CASSYDGNSATEAFF.

The chain has TRBV24-1 and TRBJ2-5; the D call from TCRdb, TRBD1, cannot be confirmed without DNA. CDR3 size: 14 residues. CDR1 and CDR2 from the germline V gene are KGHDR and SFDVKD. CDR3 residues: CATSAPDRGETQYF.

V and J are TRBV20-1 and TRBJ2-1; TCRdb's assignment of TRBD1 cannot be checked, as there is no DNA. Germline V CDR1 and CDR2: DFQATT, SNEGSKA (reference sequence). This CDR3 has 15 amino acids. CDR3 region: CSALTSAGRYNEQFF.